This entry features one T cell receptor beta chain sequence. The data were taken from a study of technical replicates of blood from four donors. Measured with immunoSEQ multiplex PCR; TCRdb has only the in-frame clones, and not every one. The table has more than 70,000 clones, around 90% seen once. CDR1 is SGHDT, CDR2 YYEEEE, per germline. Trimming pared 0 bases from V and 9 bases from J, leaving 9 bases between. This CDR3 contains 13 residues. The clonotype comes from a human donor in good health. Sequenced sample: T cells isolated from PBMCs. The rearrangement joins TRBV5-6 to TRBJ1-4; a possible D gene is TRBD1 (6 bases). In DNA form, the CDR3 reads TGTGCCAGCAGCTTGGTGGACAGCCAAAAACTGTTTTTT. Translation gives CASSLVDSQKLFF. The whole variable domain, filled in from reference TRBV5-6 and TRBJ1-4, reads DAGVTQSPTHLIKTRGQQVTLRCSPKSGHDTVSWYQQALGQGPQFIFQYYEEEERQRGNFPDRFSGHQFPNYSSELNVNALLLGDSALYLCASSLVDSQKLFFGSGTQLSVL.